The 22 T cell receptor beta chains below were found in one sample sequenced in a study of blood T cell repertoires in COVID-19. This table comes from immunoSEQ multiplex PCR, and its TCRdb copy is limited to in-frame clones, with some not included. The sample includes roughly 180,000 clones, about 91% of them seen just once. The material sequenced was peripheral blood. Receptor source: a woman aged 25 to 39 with acute or convalescent COVID-19.

This clone showed up just once. V usage is TRBV5-6 and J usage is TRBJ2-5; D might be TRBD1 (5 bases). CDR1 and CDR2 from the germline V gene are SGHDT and YYEEEE. Trimming stripped 2 bases from V and 5 bases from J, with 13 bases between. The CDR3 is 14 residues long. Here the CDR3 DNA reads TGTGCCAGCAGCTTTGTTGCAGGGCCTGAGACCCAGTACTTC. Translating it yields CASSFVAGPETQYF.

The table lists this clone with a few counts. The rearrangement uses TRBV12-2 and TRBJ2-7; the DNA was not used to check the table's D call, TRBD1. TRBV12-2 is flagged as a pseudogene. The CDR3 runs 18 residues. Here the CDR3 reads CASRPLTGGDRKPYEQYF. Here the CDR3 DNA reads TGTGCAAGTCGCCCGCTGACAGGGGGCGACCGGAAACCCTACGAGCAGTACTTC.

This rearrangement joins TRBV21-1 to TRBJ2-6; TRBD2, the table's D call, was not compared with the DNA. TRBV21-1 is tagged as a pseudogene. There are 14 residues in the CDR3. CDR3 coding DNA: TGTGCCAGCCCCGGGTTCTCTGGGGCCAACGTCCTGACTTTC. Encoded protein: CASPGFSGANVLTF.

This clone has only one observation. The rearrangement uses TRBV2 and TRBJ2-3; D not certain. Trimming removed 7 bases from V and 0 bases from J, with 11 bases in between. The CDR3 spans 14 residues. The germline V gene has CDR1 SNHLY and CDR2 FYNNEI. The CDR3 is CASTIRTSTDTQYF. The DNA for the CDR3 is TGTGCCAGCACTATTCGAACTAGCACAGATACGCAGTATTTT.

Of note for this clone: Other DNA sequences in this specimen translate into the identical CDR3. The chain links TRBV7-9 to TRBJ2-2; D remains unclear. The germline V and J ends were trimmed by 2 bases and 8 bases, with 6 bases remaining between them. From germline, CDR1 is SEHNR and CDR2 FQNEAQ (reference sequence). The CDR3 runs to 12 residues. The CDR3 protein is CASSLLSGELFF. The CDR3 coding sequence is TGTGCCAGCAGCTTACTTTCTGGGGAGCTGTTTTTT.

This chain links TRBV11-1 with TRBJ2-3, with D maybe TRBD1 (6 bases). The CDR3 consists of 15 residues. The V and J ends lost 5 bases and 0 bases respectively, with 12 bases between them. Per the germline V gene, CDR1 is SGHAT and CDR2 is FQDESV (reference sequence). CDR3 sequence: CASSIRTVSTDTQYF. CDR3 in DNA: TGTGCCAGCAGCATACGGACAGTAAGCACAGATACGCAGTATTTT.

V and J are TRBV6-5 and TRBJ2-5; D is possibly TRBD1 (5 bases). This CDR3 has 14 residues. The germline V and J ends were trimmed by 4 bases and 5 bases, with 14 bases remaining between them. CDR1 MNHEY and CDR2 SVGAGI come from the germline V gene. The CDR3 reads CASSSDSFDETQYF. The CDR3, as DNA: TGTGCCAGCAGTTCCGACAGTTTCGATGAGACCCAGTACTTC.

This chain links TRBV3-1 (or the pseudogene TRBV3-2) with TRBJ2-2; 9 bases align to TRBD2. V lost 1 base and J lost 6; bases outside the gene matches: 6. Germline CDR1 and CDR2: LGHDT and YNNKEL (reference sequence). The CDR3 has 16 amino acids. CDR3 DNA sequence: TGTGCCAGCAGCCAAGGCCTAGCGGGATACCCCGGGGAGCTGTTTTTT. It encodes CASSQGLAGYPGELFF.

The chain combines TRBV5-4 with TRBJ2-7; D possibly corresponds to TRBD2 (6 bases). Per germline, CDR1 SGHNT and CDR2 YYREEE (reference sequence). V shed 2 bases and J shed 2 bases, with 11 bases lying between them. The CDR3 totals 14 residues. This chain's CDR3 is CASSFGGGTYEQYF. DNA for the CDR3: TGTGCCAGCAGCTTCGGAGGCGGGACCTACGAGCAGTACTTC.

Turning to this clone: Mismatch with germline at one junction end may stem from a read error. This chain joins TRBV20-1 and TRBJ2-5; 9 bases align to TRBD1. CDR3 length equals 12 residues. Germline lookup yields CDR1 DFQATT and CDR2 SNEGSKA (reference sequence). In nucleotides, the CDR3 is TGCAGTGCTAGTCCGGATGGGGACAGGGAACACTTC. Protein sequence: CSASPDGDREHF.

A note on this clone: At one end, the junction sequence differs from germline, possibly due to a read error. The V gene is TRBV7-7, the J gene TRBJ2-1; D is possibly TRBD2 (6 bases). Germline loops: CDR1 SSHAT, CDR2 FNYEAQ (reference sequence). The CDR3 covers 15 residues. The CDR3 region has the DNA TGTGCTAGCAGCAAGACGGGAGCCTCCTACAATGAGCAGTTCTTC. Protein product: CASSKTGASYNEQFF.

The rearrangement joins TRBV5-4 to TRBJ2-3; possible D gene TRBD2, 5 bases. The germline V gene encodes CDR1 SGHNT and CDR2 YYREEE (reference sequence). The CDR3 spans 13 residues. The V end was cut by 4 bases, the J end by 1 base, with 7 bases between. The CDR3 DNA is TGTGCCAGCAGCGCCGGGGGCACAGATACGCAGTATTTT. Its translation is CASSAGGTDTQYF.

This clone was counted only a few times. The chain couples TRBV6-1 to TRBJ2-1, with 9 bases matching TRBD2. CDR1 and CDR2 (germline): MNHNS, SASEGT. The length of the CDR3 is 14 residues. The V and J ends lost 3 bases and 6 bases, in that order; junction bases with no gene match: 3. CDR3 bases: TGTGCCAGCAGTGAGGCTAGCGGGGTCAATGAGCAGTTCTTC. Amino acids: CASSEASGVNEQFF.

The CDR3, as DNA: TGTGCCAGCAGCCCAGGACATATCCGTAACTACGAGCAGTACTTC. Protein sequence: CASSPGHIRNYEQYF. The J gene is TRBJ2-7, the V gene TRBV7-2; possibly TRBD1 for D (5 bases). The CDR3 sequence is 15 residues long. CDR1 and CDR2 (germline): SGHTA, FQGNSA. The V and J ends lost 5 bases and 3 bases respectively, with 17 bases between them.

The sample holds one count of this clone. This rearrangement joins TRBV9 to TRBJ2-1, with unresolved D. V was shortened by 1 base and J by 0 bases, with 8 bases between the two germline ends. CDR1 and CDR2 from the germline V gene are SGDLS and YYNGEE. This CDR3 has 15 residues. The CDR3 coding sequence is TGTGCCAGCAGCGTAACACAAGACTCCTACAATGAGCAGTTCTTC. Translated: CASSVTQDSYNEQFF.

The CDR3 region has the DNA TGCAGTGCTAGAGAGGGCCGATCCCAGTTCTTC. It specifies CSAREGRSQFF. The rearrangement uses TRBV20-1 and TRBJ2-1, with D unclear. The CDR3 is 11 amino acids. V gave up 0 bases and J gave up 13 bases, with 10 bases separating them. CDR1 is DFQATT and CDR2 is SNEGSKA in the germline V gene (reference sequence).

The chain joins TRBV5-1 to TRBJ2-3, with a weak D call TRBD1 (5 bases). Looked up from germline, CDR1 is SGHRS and CDR2 is YFSETQ. This CDR3 contains 15 residues. Trimming shortened V by 2 bases and J by 1 base, and 11 bases separated the two germline ends. CDR3 sequence: CASSLGEAGTDTQYF. The CDR3 nucleotides are TGCGCCAGCAGCTTAGGGGAAGCCGGCACAGATACGCAGTATTTT.

A word on this clone: The DNA is left out, because the CDR3 cannot be placed on it with certainty; the CDR3 is given as TCRdb lists it. V and J are TRBV7-9 and TRBJ2-5; the table calls TRBD2, which could not be checked here. Both ends counted, the CDR3 spans 13 residues. CDR1 SEHNR and CDR2 FQNEAQ come from the germline V gene (reference sequence). CDR3 sequence reads: CASTSGGQETQYF.

This clone showed up just once. This chain uses TRBV28 with TRBJ1-5; maybe TRBD1 (5 bases). This CDR3 is 13 amino acids long. Germline lookup yields CDR1 MDHEN and CDR2 SYDVKM. V lost 5 bases, J lost 6 bases, and 11 bases lay in between. The CDR3 region has the DNA TGTGCCAGCAGTGGGGGACTGGGTCAGCCCCAGCATTTT. Translating gives CASSGGLGQPQHF.

The gene calls are TRBV28 and TRBJ1-6, with D possibly matching TRBD1 (6 bases). Germline V lookup: CDR1 MDHEN, CDR2 SYDVKM. V shed 5 bases and J shed 9 bases, with 11 bases lying between them. The CDR3 length is 13 residues. The CDR3 is CASSTGFGSPLHF. In DNA form, the CDR3 reads TGTGCCAGCAGTACAGGGTTTGGTTCACCCCTCCACTTT. Based on the CDR3 plus reference TRBV28 and TRBJ1-6, the full variable domain is DVKVTQSSRYLVKRTGEKVFLECVQDMDHENMFWYRQDPGLGLRLIYFSYDVKMKEKGDIPEGYSVSREKKERFSLILESASTNQTSMYLCASSTGFGSPLHFGNGTRLTVT.

The table lists this clone with a count of one. This chain connects TRBV7-9 to TRBJ2-7; the D is unclear. The germline CDR1 and CDR2 sequences are SEHNR and FQNEAQ (reference sequence). CDR3 length: 15 amino acids. The V end lost 5 bases, the J end lost 6 bases, and 20 bases lay between the germline ends. Written as DNA, the CDR3 is TGTGCCAGCAGCCTGCCAGGAATCTCTATTTCCGAGCAGTACTTC. Protein product: CASSLPGISISEQYF.

V usage is TRBV18 and J usage is TRBJ2-2; D is possibly TRBD2 (6 bases). The CDR3 totals 13 residues. Germline V CDR1 and CDR2: KGHSH, LQKENI. V was shortened by 5 bases and J by 7 bases, with 11 bases between the two germline ends. The chain's CDR3 is CASSNRRDGELFF. In nucleotides, the CDR3 is TGTGCCAGCTCAAACCGGAGGGACGGGGAGCTGTTTTTT.